This TCR beta chain was retrieved from a study of blood T cell repertoires in COVID-19. The germline gives CDR1 SGHNT, CDR2 YYREEE (reference sequence). Unmatched junction bases numbered 4, after V lost 6 bases and J lost 0 bases. This CDR3 region has 14 residues. TCRdb's table, derived via immunoSEQ multiplex PCR, lists solely in-frame clones and lacks some. The sample yields approximately 200,000 clones, roughly 84% seen once. This clone was recorded once. Sequences were obtained from peripheral blood. The chain links TRBV5-4 to TRBJ2-7, with TRBD1 identical over 9 bases. The receptor was derived from an older person with COVID-19, enrolled during active disease. The CDR3 reads CASTVGQGSYEQYF. The CDR3 region has the DNA TGTGCCAGCACGGTGGGACAGGGCTCCTACGAGCAGTACTTC.